This is a list of T cell receptor beta chains from one sample in a study of T-cell reconstitution after alpha-beta-depleted transplantation in children. TCRdb re-derived calls from the PCR reads in MiXCR, one entry per CDR3 protein. The repertoire has about 610,000 distinct CDR3 sequences, roughly a tenth of them found once; the top ten carry roughly 3.9%. The sample here was PBMCs from the stem cell graft donor, taken from the stem cell graft. The origin of the receptors is a human donor who donated a stem cell graft to a child with acute myeloid leukemia. Both conserved end residues are part of each CDR3. A D gene is named only where the DNA matches it firmly. The listing skips clone size in some rows; elsewhere it reads once, few, many or a size class.

cdr3_nt cdr3_aa clone_size v_call d_call cdr3_length j_call
TGTGCCAGCAGTTTAAACGGGGGGACCGAGCAGTACTTC CASSLNGGTEQYF - TRBV12-3/TRBV12-4 TRBD2 13 TRBJ2-7
TGTGCCAGCAGTTTAAATCCCTCCTACGAGCAGTACTTC CASSLNPSYEQYF - TRBV28 - 13 TRBJ2-7
TGTGCCAGCAGGCCCCGGGACAGCTCTGGAAACACCATATATTTT CASRPRDSSGNTIYF few TRBV6-1 TRBD1 15 TRBJ1-3
TGTGCCAGCAGCCAAGGGACAGGACCTAACACTGAAGCTTTCTTT CASSQGTGPNTEAFF many TRBV3-1 TRBD1 15 TRBJ1-1
TGTGCCAGCAGCGGGCCGGTCAACTTCTACGAGCAGTACTTC CASSGPVNFYEQYF - TRBV7-2 - 14 TRBJ2-7
TGTGCCAGCAGCCCCGGGCGAGCGGTGAACACCGGGGAGCTGTTTTTT CASSPGRAVNTGELFF few TRBV12-3/TRBV12-4 - 16 TRBJ2-2
TGCAGTGCTAGAGAGCCCAGCGGCGGCACAGATACGCAGTATTTT CSAREPSGGTDTQYF many TRBV20-1 - 15 TRBJ2-3
TGTGCCAGCAGCCACCGACTAGCGATTAACTACGAGCAGTACTTC CASSHRLAINYEQYF few TRBV7-8 TRBD2 15 TRBJ2-7
TGTGCCAGCAGTGAAAGGGTGAATGAGCAGTTCTTC CASSERVNEQFF many TRBV6-1 - 12 TRBJ2-1
TGTGCCAGCAGCCACCGGGACAGGGGTAGGGGGGCCAACGTCCTGACTTTC CASSHRDRGRGANVLTF - TRBV27 TRBD1 17 TRBJ2-6
TGCAGCGTTGAGGACGGAGCTTCCTACAATGAGCAGTTCTTC CSVEDGASYNEQFF many TRBV29-1 - 14 TRBJ2-1
TGTGCCAGCAGCTCAAGGACAGGTCACTACGAGCAGTACTTC CASSSRTGHYEQYF many TRBV11-1 TRBD1 14 TRBJ2-7
TGTGCCAGCAGCCCAGAGGTGGGGGAAGAGACCCAGTACTTC CASSPEVGEETQYF - TRBV7-2 - 14 TRBJ2-5
TGTGCCAGCAGCCAAGAGCTAGCGGGAGCCAATGAGCAGTTCTTC CASSQELAGANEQFF - TRBV3-1 TRBD2 15 TRBJ2-1
TGTGCCAGCAGCCTCCTCGGAACGCAGAATGAGCAGTTCTTC CASSLLGTQNEQFF few TRBV3-1 - 14 TRBJ2-1
TGCAGTGCTCGACAGATGAACACTGAAGCTTTCTTT CSARQMNTEAFF - TRBV20-1 - 12 TRBJ1-1
TGTGCCAGCAGCCGGACGCGGGGATTGAACACTGAAGCTTTCTTT CASSRTRGLNTEAFF - TRBV4-2 - 15 TRBJ1-1
TGTGCCTGGAAGGCATTCTACAATGAGCAGTTCTTC CAWKAFYNEQFF many TRBV30 - 12 TRBJ2-1